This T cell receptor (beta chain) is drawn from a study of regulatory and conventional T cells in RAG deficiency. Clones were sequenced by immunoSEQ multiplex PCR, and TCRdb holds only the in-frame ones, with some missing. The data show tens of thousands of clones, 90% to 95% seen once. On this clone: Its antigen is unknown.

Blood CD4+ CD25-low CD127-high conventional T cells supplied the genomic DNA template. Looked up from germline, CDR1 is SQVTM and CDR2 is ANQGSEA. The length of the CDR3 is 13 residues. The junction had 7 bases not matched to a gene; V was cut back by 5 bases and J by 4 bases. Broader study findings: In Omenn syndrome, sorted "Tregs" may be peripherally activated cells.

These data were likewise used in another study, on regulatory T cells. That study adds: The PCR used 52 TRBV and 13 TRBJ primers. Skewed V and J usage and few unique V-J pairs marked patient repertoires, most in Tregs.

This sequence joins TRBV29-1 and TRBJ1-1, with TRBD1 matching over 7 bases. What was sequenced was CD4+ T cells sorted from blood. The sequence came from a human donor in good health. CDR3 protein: CSVREGAPTEAFF. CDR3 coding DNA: TGCAGCGTTCGGGAGGGGGCGCCCACTGAAGCTTTCTTT.